The 9 T cell receptor beta chains given below trace back to one sample, sequenced in a study of T cells expressing NK-cell markers (TCRdb year 2020). Libraries came from 5' RACE. The run used an Illumina HiSeq 2000. Following reprocessing of the reads by TCRdb, the data hold one row per CDR3 protein sequence and no DNA is available. The sample table gives about 170,000 distinct CDR3 sequences. The ten largest make up around 20% of the sample. Sequenced input: blood T cells: a sorted CD56 or NKG2C T cell subset, CD4+ or CD8+ T cells, or bulk PBMC T cells (not recorded which). The receptors originated from a man aged 18-70 years in good health.

The V gene is TRBV20-1, the J gene TRBJ2-5; no DNA is available, so the TRBD2 call from TCRdb remains unchecked. This CDR3 comprises 14 residues. Germline V lookup: CDR1 DFQATT, CDR2 SNEGSKA (reference sequence). This chain's CDR3 is CSARAGTREETQYF.

V usage is TRBV12-3 or TRBV12-4 and J usage is TRBJ2-5; the TCRdb call, TRBD2, lacks DNA for checking. The CDR3 is 14 amino acids. The CDR3 here is CASSPLGDQETQYF.

The V gene is TRBV28, the J gene TRBJ2-7; TCRdb reports TRBD1, a call that lacks DNA to check it against. Germline V lookup: CDR1 MDHEN, CDR2 SYDVKM. This CDR3 contains 14 residues. The CDR3 reads CASSAWDRVYEQYF.

CDR3 protein: CASSSLFRGAGGYTF. The chain uses TRBV7-9 and TRBJ1-2; the D gene TCRdb calls, TRBD1, cannot be checked with no DNA. CDR1 is SEHNR and CDR2 is FQNEAQ in the germline V gene (reference sequence). This CDR3 is built from 15 residues. Full variable domain (outside the CDR3, taken from reference TRBV7-9 and TRBJ1-2): DTGVSQNPRHKITKRGQNVTFRCDPISEHNRLYWYRQTLGQGPEFLTYFQNEAQLEKSRLLSDRFSAERPKGSFSTLEIQRTEQGDSAMYLCASSSLFRGAGGYTFGSGTRLTVV.

The genes are TRBV2 and TRBJ2-2; TCRdb indicates TRBD2, and absent DNA this call remains unverified. This CDR3 is built from 18 residues. Germline V gives CDR1 SNHLY, CDR2 FYNNEI. The chain's CDR3 is CASSEALLGRANTGELFF.

The chain carries TRBV4-2 and TRBJ1-2. Germline V gene data show CDR1 as LGHNA and CDR2 as YNFKEQ. The CDR3 length is 14 residues. CDR3 region: CASSQGSANYGYTF.

The rearrangement links TRBV9 to TRBJ2-3; checking the TCRdb D call of TRBD1 is not possible without DNA. The CDR3 loop spans 16 amino acids. CDR1 is SGDLS and CDR2 is YYNGEE in the germline V gene. The CDR3 loop reads CASSPEGGAVTDTQYF.

This chain links TRBV19 with TRBJ2-7; as DNA is missing, the TRBD2 call by TCRdb cannot be tested. Germline-derived CDR1 and CDR2 are LNHDA and SQIVND (reference sequence). The CDR3 has 14 residues. CDR3 region: CASSLGLAGDEQYF.

The genes are TRBV2 and TRBJ1-1. From germline, CDR1 is SNHLY and CDR2 FYNNEI. The CDR3 is made up of 14 amino acids. CDR3 loop: CASSEGGMNTEAFF.